The rows below give T cell receptor beta chains drawn from one sample of a study of blood T cell repertoires in COVID-19. The repertoire was sequenced with immunoSEQ multiplex PCR; TCRdb's copy has only in-frame clones and lacks some. The sample contains hundreds of thousands of clones, around four fifths of which appear only once. Material for sequencing was peripheral blood. These receptors all stem from a woman aged 45 to 65 who had recovered from COVID-19. Each CDR3 is given with its conserved first and last residue. The D gene is left open where the match is weak. Size is stated for part of the rows, as once, few or many counts, or as a class when the clone is expanded.

abundance: NA
v_gene: TRBV7-6
j_gene: TRBJ2-6
d_gene: NA
CDR3aa: CASSSTRANVLTF
CDR3nt: TGTGCCAGCAGCTCTACGAGGGCCAACGTCCTGACTTTC

abundance: NA
v_gene: TRBV5-1
j_gene: TRBJ2-1
d_gene: TRBD2
CDR3aa: CASSPTWLADNEQFF
CDR3nt: TGCGCCAGCAGCCCCACCTGGCTAGCGGACAATGAGCAGTTCTTC

abundance: NA
v_gene: TRBV6-5
j_gene: TRBJ2-1
d_gene: TRBD2
CDR3aa: CASITSGGLYNEQFF
CDR3nt: TGTGCCAGCATTACGAGCGGGGGGCTTTACAATGAGCAGTTCTTC

abundance: few
v_gene: TRBV18
j_gene: TRBJ1-2
d_gene: NA
CDR3aa: CASSPPRGNPMVGYTF
CDR3nt: TGTGCCAGCTCACCGCCCAGGGGAAATCCTATGGTTGGCTACACCTTC

abundance: NA
v_gene: TRBV27
j_gene: TRBJ2-3
d_gene: TRBD2
CDR3aa: CASSWGTSGGTDTQYF
CDR3nt: TGTGCCAGCAGTTGGGGGACTAGCGGGGGAACAGATACGCAGTATTTT

abundance: few
v_gene: TRBV5-4
j_gene: TRBJ2-1
d_gene: NA
CDR3aa: CASSQDSGHYNEQFF
CDR3nt: TGTGCCAGCAGCCAAGATAGCGGCCACTACAATGAGCAGTTCTTC

abundance: NA
v_gene: TRBV27
j_gene: TRBJ2-7
d_gene: TRBD2
CDR3aa: CASSSPWLAGGHYEQYF
CDR3nt: TGTGCCAGCAGTTCCCCCTGGCTAGCGGGAGGCCACTACGAGCAGTACTTC

abundance: few
v_gene: TRBV28
j_gene: TRBJ2-7
d_gene: TRBD1
CDR3aa: CASSLGSQGAGEQYF
CDR3nt: TGTGCCAGCAGTTTAGGGTCACAGGGGGCGGGGGAGCAGTACTTC

abundance: NA
v_gene: TRBV4-3
j_gene: TRBJ2-5
d_gene: NA
CDR3aa: CASSQAAGPAETQYF
CDR3nt: TGCGCCAGCAGCCAAGCGGCGGGGCCAGCAGAGACCCAGTACTTC

abundance: NA
v_gene: TRBV20-1
j_gene: TRBJ2-1
d_gene: NA
CDR3aa: CSASGVLVINEQFF
CDR3nt: TGCAGTGCGAGTGGGGTTCTAGTGATCAATGAGCAGTTCTTC

abundance: NA
v_gene: TRBV29-1
j_gene: TRBJ2-3
d_gene: TRBD2
CDR3aa: CSVASGASGVRITDTQYF
CDR3nt: TGCAGCGTTGCTTCTGGGGCTAGCGGGGTCCGGATCACAGATACGCAGTATTTT

abundance: NA
v_gene: TRBV19
j_gene: TRBJ2-4
d_gene: TRBD1
CDR3aa: CASGDRAKNIQYF
CDR3nt: TGTGCCAGTGGGGACAGGGCCAAAAACATTCAGTACTTC

abundance: NA
v_gene: TRBV5-1
j_gene: TRBJ2-5
d_gene: NA
CDR3aa: CASSLGQAFDQETQYF
CDR3nt: TGCGCCAGCAGCTTGGGGCAGGCCTTCGACCAAGAGACCCAGTACTTC

abundance: NA
v_gene: TRBV6-5
j_gene: TRBJ1-2
d_gene: NA
CDR3aa: CASSYWPGEGGYTF
CDR3nt: TGTGCCAGCAGTTACTGGCCAGGGGAAGGTGGCTACACCTTC

abundance: NA
v_gene: TRBV12-5
j_gene: TRBJ1-5
d_gene: NA
CDR3aa: CASGPREGNQPQHF
CDR3nt: TGTGCTAGTGGTCCGAGGGAGGGGAATCAGCCCCAGCATTTT

abundance: once
v_gene: TRBV27
j_gene: TRBJ1-2
d_gene: TRBD1
CDR3aa: CASRAQDRANGYTF
CDR3nt: TGTGCCAGCAGGGCCCAGGACAGGGCGAATGGCTACACCTTC

abundance: NA
v_gene: TRBV5-6
j_gene: TRBJ2-7
d_gene: TRBD2
CDR3aa: CASSTGLAGGREQYF
CDR3nt: TGTGCCAGCAGCACTGGACTAGCGGGGGGACGAGAGCAGTACTTC

abundance: NA
v_gene: TRBV5-1
j_gene: TRBJ2-3
d_gene: TRBD2
CDR3aa: CASRHVAGGQDTQYF
CDR3nt: TGCGCCAGCAGGCATGTGGCGGGGGGTCAGGATACGCAGTATTTT

abundance: NA
v_gene: TRBV4-1
j_gene: TRBJ2-1
d_gene: NA
CDR3aa: CASSQTGAYNEQFF
CDR3nt: TGCGCCAGCAGCCAAACCGGGGCCTACAATGAGCAGTTCTTC

abundance: NA
v_gene: TRBV30
j_gene: TRBJ2-7
d_gene: NA
CDR3aa: CAWSQDRSSYEQYF
CDR3nt: TGTGCCTGGAGTCAGGACAGAAGCTCCTACGAGCAGTACTTC

abundance: NA
v_gene: TRBV19
j_gene: TRBJ2-2
d_gene: NA
CDR3aa: CASMWELGGRGTGELFF
CDR3nt: TGTGCCAGTATGTGGGAGTTGGGCGGCAGGGGAACCGGGGAGCTGTTTTTT

abundance: NA
v_gene: TRBV19
j_gene: TRBJ2-3
d_gene: NA
CDR3aa: CASTRGVGAGDTQYF
CDR3nt: TGTGCCAGTACACGCGGGGTCGGCGCAGGGGATACGCAGTATTTT

abundance: NA
v_gene: TRBV28
j_gene: TRBJ1-5
d_gene: TRBD1
CDR3aa: CASSLFQQGVNQPQHF
CDR3nt: TGTGCCAGCAGTTTATTCCAACAGGGGGTCAATCAGCCCCAGCATTTT

abundance: once
v_gene: TRBV28
j_gene: TRBJ1-1
d_gene: TRBD1
CDR3aa: CASRDRETEAFF
CDR3nt: TGTGCCAGCAGGGACAGGGAAACTGAAGCTTTCTTT

abundance: NA
v_gene: TRBV7-2
j_gene: TRBJ2-1
d_gene: TRBD2
CDR3aa: CASSPWQRENNEQFF
CDR3nt: TGTGCCAGCAGTCCTTGGCAGCGGGAGAACAATGAGCAGTTCTTC

abundance: few
v_gene: TRBV30
j_gene: TRBJ1-5
d_gene: TRBD1
CDR3aa: CAWNRGRGYVEPQHF
CDR3nt: TGTGCCTGGAACAGAGGCAGGGGGTACGTGGAGCCCCAGCATTTT

abundance: NA
v_gene: TRBV19
j_gene: TRBJ1-5
d_gene: TRBD1
CDR3aa: CASSRQGQPQHF
CDR3nt: TGTGCCAGTAGTAGACAGGGCCAGCCCCAGCATTTT

abundance: NA
v_gene: TRBV6-2/TRBV6-3
j_gene: TRBJ1-5
d_gene: TRBD1
CDR3aa: CASSPNRQGRQPQHF
CDR3nt: TGTGCCAGCAGCCCGAACCGACAGGGTCGGCAGCCCCAGCATTTT

abundance: NA
v_gene: TRBV29-1
j_gene: TRBJ1-1
d_gene: NA
CDR3aa: CSVLGHPNTEAFF
CDR3nt: TGCAGCGTTCTTGGACATCCGAACACTGAAGCTTTCTTT

abundance: NA
v_gene: TRBV2
j_gene: TRBJ2-1
d_gene: TRBD2
CDR3aa: CASSEREYNEQFF
CDR3nt: TGTGCCAGTAGCGAGCGGGAGTACAATGAGCAGTTCTTC

abundance: NA
v_gene: TRBV5-1
j_gene: TRBJ1-1
d_gene: NA
CDR3aa: CASSLPPTGPHTEAFF
CDR3nt: TGCGCCAGCAGCTTGCCCCCAACAGGGCCCCACACTGAAGCTTTCTTT

abundance: NA
v_gene: TRBV28
j_gene: TRBJ1-4
d_gene: NA
CDR3aa: CASRSTGEKLFF
CDR3nt: TGTGCCAGCAGATCTACAGGCGAAAAACTGTTTTTT

abundance: NA
v_gene: TRBV4-3
j_gene: TRBJ1-1
d_gene: TRBD1
CDR3aa: CASSQRTGGGPGTEAFF
CDR3nt: TGCGCCAGCAGCCAACGAACAGGGGGCGGGCCTGGCACTGAAGCTTTCTTT

abundance: NA
v_gene: TRBV5-5
j_gene: TRBJ2-5
d_gene: NA
CDR3aa: CASSLGAGNQETQYF
CDR3nt: TGTGCCAGCAGCTTGGGGGCAGGGAACCAAGAGACCCAGTACTTC

abundance: NA
v_gene: TRBV18
j_gene: TRBJ2-7
d_gene: TRBD2
CDR3aa: CASSPGTSSSYEQYF
CDR3nt: TGTGCCAGCTCGCCCGGGACTAGTTCCTCCTACGAGCAGTACTTC

abundance: NA
v_gene: TRBV28
j_gene: TRBJ2-7
d_gene: NA
CDR3aa: CASSLAGTAFSYEQYF
CDR3nt: TGTGCCAGCAGTTTGGCCGGGACTGCCTTCTCCTACGAGCAGTACTTC

abundance: NA
v_gene: TRBV6-2/TRBV6-3
j_gene: TRBJ2-7
d_gene: TRBD2
CDR3aa: CASTPQGGRASYEQYF
CDR3nt: TGTGCCAGCACCCCACAGGGCGGGAGGGCCTCCTACGAGCAGTACTTC

abundance: large
v_gene: TRBV19
j_gene: TRBJ1-1
d_gene: NA
CDR3aa: CASSLRYNTEAFF
CDR3nt: TGTGCCAGTAGTCTTCGGTATAACACTGAAGCTTTCTTT

abundance: NA
v_gene: TRBV7-9
j_gene: TRBJ1-1
d_gene: TRBD1
CDR3aa: CASSWTGSNTEAFF
CDR3nt: TGTGCCAGCAGCTGGACAGGGAGCAACACTGAAGCTTTCTTT

abundance: NA
v_gene: TRBV5-4
j_gene: TRBJ2-5
d_gene: TRBD2
CDR3aa: CALQRGQETQYF
CDR3nt: TGTGCCTTACAGCGGGGGCAAGAGACCCAGTACTTC

abundance: NA
v_gene: TRBV5-4
j_gene: TRBJ2-5
d_gene: NA
CDR3aa: CASSLSGKRGETQYF
CDR3nt: TGTGCCAGCAGCTTGTCGGGGAAGCGAGGAGAGACCCAGTACTTC

abundance: NA
v_gene: TRBV14
j_gene: TRBJ2-3
d_gene: TRBD1
CDR3aa: CASSPGTGRVRITDTQYF
CDR3nt: TGTGCCAGCAGCCCGGGGACAGGGAGGGTCAGAATCACAGATACGCAGTATTTT

abundance: NA
v_gene: TRBV7-2
j_gene: TRBJ1-2
d_gene: TRBD1
CDR3aa: CASSLTPGTGSGYTF
CDR3nt: TGTGCCAGCAGCTTAACTCCCGGGACAGGGTCTGGCTACACCTTC

abundance: NA
v_gene: TRBV7-2
j_gene: TRBJ2-3
d_gene: NA
CDR3aa: CASSRDTGTDTQYF
CDR3nt: TGTGCCAGCAGTCGGGACACTGGCACAGATACGCAGTATTTT

abundance: NA
v_gene: TRBV7-2
j_gene: TRBJ2-1
d_gene: NA
CDR3aa: CASSDRDTSEQFF
CDR3nt: TGTGCCAGCAGCGACCGAGACACCAGTGAGCAGTTCTTC

abundance: few
v_gene: TRBV2
j_gene: TRBJ2-1
d_gene: NA
CDR3aa: CASSSLNEQFF
CDR3nt: TGTGCCAGCAGCTCCCTGAATGAGCAGTTCTTC

abundance: NA
v_gene: TRBV5-1
j_gene: TRBJ2-3
d_gene: TRBD1
CDR3aa: CASSSGGHDSGQVYDTQYF
CDR3nt: TGCGCCAGCAGCTCGGGCGGCCACGACTCGGGACAGGTCTATGATACGCAGTATTTT

abundance: NA
v_gene: TRBV6-2/TRBV6-3
j_gene: TRBJ1-5
d_gene: TRBD1
CDR3aa: CASSYSGTGEAQPQHF
CDR3nt: TGTGCCAGCAGTTACTCCGGGACAGGGGAAGCTCAGCCCCAGCATTTT

abundance: NA
v_gene: TRBV6-5
j_gene: TRBJ1-2
d_gene: NA
CDR3aa: CASSYGGTDYGYTF
CDR3nt: TGTGCCAGCAGTTACGGGGGCACAGACTATGGCTACACCTTC

abundance: NA
v_gene: TRBV7-9
j_gene: TRBJ2-1
d_gene: TRBD2
CDR3aa: CASSPSGADSYNEQFF
CDR3nt: TGTGCCAGCAGCCCTAGCGGGGCCGACTCCTACAATGAGCAGTTCTTC

abundance: NA
v_gene: TRBV28
j_gene: TRBJ1-1
d_gene: TRBD1
CDR3aa: CASSLGGQGAYEAFF
CDR3nt: TGTGCCAGCAGCCTCGGGGGACAGGGGGCCTACGAAGCTTTCTTT

abundance: NA
v_gene: TRBV24-1
j_gene: TRBJ2-3
d_gene: NA
CDR3aa: CAIQQGWADTQYF
CDR3nt: TGTGCCATCCAACAGGGATGGGCAGATACGCAGTATTTT

abundance: NA
v_gene: TRBV19
j_gene: TRBJ2-2
d_gene: NA
CDR3aa: CASSIDHRDTGELFF
CDR3nt: TGTGCCAGTAGTATAGATCACAGGGACACCGGGGAGCTGTTTTTT

abundance: NA
v_gene: TRBV4-1
j_gene: TRBJ2-7
d_gene: TRBD2
CDR3aa: CASSAGTSGGALAREQYF
CDR3nt: TGCGCCAGCAGCGCAGGGACTAGCGGGGGGGCTCTAGCTAGGGAGCAGTACTTC

abundance: NA
v_gene: TRBV5-4
j_gene: TRBJ2-5
d_gene: NA
CDR3aa: CASSPSQGNRQETQYF
CDR3nt: TGTGCCAGCAGCCCTTCTCAGGGAAACCGCCAAGAGACCCAGTACTTC